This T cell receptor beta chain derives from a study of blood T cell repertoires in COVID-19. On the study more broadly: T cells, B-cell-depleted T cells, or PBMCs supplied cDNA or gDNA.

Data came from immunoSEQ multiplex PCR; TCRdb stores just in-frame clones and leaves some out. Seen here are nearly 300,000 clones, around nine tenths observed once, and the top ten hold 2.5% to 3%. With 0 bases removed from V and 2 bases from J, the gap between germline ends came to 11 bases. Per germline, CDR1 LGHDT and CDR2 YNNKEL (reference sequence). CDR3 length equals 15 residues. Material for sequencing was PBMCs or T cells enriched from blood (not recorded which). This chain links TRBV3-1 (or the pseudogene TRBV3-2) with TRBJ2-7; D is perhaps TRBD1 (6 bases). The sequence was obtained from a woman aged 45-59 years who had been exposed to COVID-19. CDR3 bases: TGTGCCAGCAGCCAAGATGCGACAGGACCCTACGAGCAGTACTTC. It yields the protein CASSQDATGPYEQYF.